The 22 T cell receptor beta chains listed next were all sequenced from one sample in a study of TIL therapy for anti-PD-1-resistant metastatic lung cancer (dated by TCRdb to the early 2020s). TCR beta CDR3 regions were amplified from genomic DNA with the immunoSEQ v3 hsTCRB kit using bias-controlled multiplex PCR. This immuneACCESS table, as held by TCRdb, lists in-frame sequences with V and J called but not all clones. Of the missing ones, under half trace to an unresolved V gene in checked studies; the others have no known cause. The sample contains approximately 47,000 clones, approximately 86% of them found a single time. Clones ranked in the top ten supply about 5% of the sample. This sample's time point label indicates: pre-treatment sample, taken before nivolumab and TIL therapy. This sample comprised blood, obtained at baseline. The source is a person aged 25-80 years with non-small cell lung cancer.

The chain joins TRBV5-1 to TRBJ2-4; D is ambiguous. CDR1 SGHRS and CDR2 YFSETQ come from the germline V gene. The germline V and J ends were trimmed by 1 base and 0 bases, with 14 bases remaining between them. The CDR3 loop spans 17 amino acids. CDR3 protein: CASSLYPTVLAKNIQYF. The DNA for the CDR3 is TGCGCCAGCAGCTTGTATCCGACTGTGTTAGCCAAAAACATTCAGTACTTC.

This clone appeared a single time. J is TRBJ2-3 and V is TRBV7-2; D is perhaps TRBD2 (6 bases). This CDR3 region has 15 residues. Trimming pared 3 bases from V and 0 bases from J, leaving 10 bases between. Germline values: CDR1 SGHTA, CDR2 FQGNSA. Here the CDR3 reads CASSLDYTSTDTQYF. The CDR3 region has the DNA TGTGCCAGCAGCTTGGACTACACTAGCACAGATACGCAGTATTTT.

The chain is built from TRBV12-3 or TRBV12-4 and TRBJ2-4; D may be TRBD2 (5 bases). The ends were cut back, 4 bases at V and 16 bases at J, with 14 bases in the middle. The CDR3 has 11 amino acids. The CDR3 nucleotides read TGTGCCAGCAGTTCCCAAGGACTTGGTTACTTC. Protein sequence: CASSSQGLGYF.

This sequence joins TRBV19 and TRBJ2-3; 11 positions agree with TRBD2. CDR3 length equals 17 residues. Germline V lookup: CDR1 LNHDA, CDR2 SQIVND (reference sequence). Trimming at V came to 5 bases and at J to 2 bases, leaving 9 bases not matched to a gene. Written as DNA, the CDR3 is TGTGCCAGTAGTTTAACGCCGGGACTAGCGGACACAGATACGCAGTATTTT. Encoded protein: CASSLTPGLADTDTQYF.

This clone was seen a single time. At one of its ends the junction is not consistent with the germline gene, which may arise from a read error. The V gene is TRBV15, the J gene TRBJ2-3, with D perhaps TRBD2 (5 bases). This CDR3 comprises 14 residues. The V gene's germline CDR1 is LNHNV and CDR2 YYDKDF (reference sequence). The CDR3 reads CAISTAASTDTQYF. The CDR3 nucleotides read TGTGCCATCAGCACAGCGGCAAGCACAGATACGCAGTATTTT.

This rearrangement joins TRBV9 to TRBJ2-1; no reliable D call. Trimming took 0 bases from V and 3 from J, leaving 10 bases between them. Germline CDR1 and CDR2: SGDLS and YYNGEE. The CDR3 contains 15 residues. Here the CDR3 DNA reads TGTGCCAGCAGCGTAGAAGTAGGGTACTACAATGAGCAGTTCTTC. It specifies CASSVEVGYYNEQFF.

The V and J genes are TRBV18 and TRBJ1-6; 7 nucleotides match TRBD1. From germline, CDR1 is KGHSH and CDR2 LQKENI. Trimming at V came to 3 bases and at J to 7 bases, leaving 6 bases not matched to a gene. This CDR3 spans 15 amino acids. CDR3 in amino acids: CASSPRDRQNSPLHF. CDR3 nucleotides: TGTGCCAGCTCACCCCGGGACAGACAGAATTCACCCCTCCACTTT. Complete variable domain (other parts from reference TRBV18 and TRBJ1-6): NAGVMQNPRHLVRRRGQEARLRCSPMKGHSHVYWYRQLPEEGLKFMVYLQKENIIDESGMPKERFSAEFPKEGPSILRIQQVVRGDSAAYFCASSPRDRQNSPLHFGNGTRLTVT.

The chain couples TRBV28 to TRBJ2-1; the D is unclear. V was trimmed by 4 bases and J by 9 bases, leaving 19 bases between them. CDR1 is MDHEN and CDR2 is SYDVKM in the germline V gene. This CDR3 spans 15 amino acids. CDR3 sequence reads: CASSYPGPQGTEQFF. For the CDR3, the DNA is TGTGCCAGCAGTTACCCGGGTCCCCAAGGCACTGAGCAGTTCTTC.

Here the CDR3 DNA reads TGTGCCAGTATGATGACAGGGCCCACTGAAGCTTTCTTT. This sequence encodes CASMMTGPTEAFF. The V gene is TRBV19, the J gene TRBJ1-1, with 7 bases fitting TRBD1. This CDR3 contains 13 residues. Trimming took 7 bases from V and 4 from J; bases not matched to a gene: 6. Germline CDR1 LNHDA, CDR2 SQIVND (reference sequence).

The chain couples TRBV5-4 to TRBJ2-3, with D perhaps being TRBD1 or TRBD2 (5 bases each). V was cut by 4 bases and J by 0 bases, with 18 bases left in between. This CDR3 has 17 amino acids. CDR1 and CDR2 (germline): SGHNT, YYREEE (reference sequence). CDR3 nucleotide sequence: TGTGCCAGCAGCAGGGGTGGGGCCGGGGCTAGCACAGATACGCAGTATTTT. Protein: CASSRGGAGASTDTQYF.

The chain employs TRBV27 and TRBJ1-2, with no clear D. This CDR3 has 13 residues. V shed 2 bases and J shed 0 bases, with 4 bases lying between them. The germline V gene encodes CDR1 MNHEY and CDR2 SMNVEV (reference sequence). CDR3 sequence: CASSLATNYGYTF. CDR3 sequence (DNA): TGTGCCAGCAGTTTAGCAACTAACTATGGCTACACCTTC.

The rearrangement links TRBV28 to TRBJ2-7; possible D gene TRBD1, 6 bases. Trimming cost V 0 bases and J 2 bases, with 8 bases left between them. This CDR3 spans 14 amino acids. Germline CDR1 and CDR2: MDHEN and SYDVKM. Written as DNA, the CDR3 is TGTGCCAGCAGTTTATGGGACAGTACCTACGAGCAGTACTTC. It yields the protein CASSLWDSTYEQYF. The full variable domain, completed using reference TRBV28 and TRBJ2-7, is DVKVTQSSRYLVKRTGEKVFLECVQDMDHENMFWYRQDPGLGLRLIYFSYDVKMKEKGDIPEGYSVSREKKERFSLILESASTNQTSMYLCASSLWDSTYEQYFGPGTRLTVT.

This chain joins TRBV7-2 and TRBJ2-5; 7 positions match TRBD1. Per the germline V gene, CDR1 is SGHTA and CDR2 is FQGNSA. The CDR3 totals 15 residues. Trimming removed 3 bases from V and 4 bases from J; junction bases left unmatched: 8. CDR3 protein: CASSLGDSLRETQYF. For the CDR3, the DNA is TGTGCCAGCAGCTTGGGGGACAGCCTTCGAGAGACCCAGTACTTC.

This rearrangement joins TRBV19 to TRBJ2-2; no definite D call. Germline CDR1 and CDR2: LNHDA and SQIVND (reference sequence). CDR3 length: 11 residues. V lost 5 bases, J lost 6 bases, and 4 bases lay in between. CDR3: CASSVPGELFF. For the CDR3, the DNA is TGTGCCAGTAGTGTGCCCGGGGAGCTGTTTTTT.

V gene TRBV29-1 combines with J gene TRBJ2-2, with D perhaps matching TRBD1 or TRBD2 (5 bases each). V was cut by 7 bases and J by 1 base, with 10 bases left in between. This CDR3 region has 13 residues. Germline V lookup: CDR1 SQVTM, CDR2 ANQGSEA. CDR3 DNA sequence: TGCAGCGACCGGGACCTGAACACCGGGGAGCTGTTTTTT. This translates into CSDRDLNTGELFF.

The sample holds one count of this clone. The chain combines TRBV6-5 with TRBJ2-3, with D tentatively TRBD1 or TRBD2 (6 bases each). Deletions cut 6 bases from V and 0 bases from J, with 13 bases between. CDR1 and CDR2 (germline): MNHEY, SVGAGI. This CDR3 is 15 amino acids long. CDR3 region: CASSQRGTSTDTQYF. Here the CDR3 DNA reads TGTGCCAGCAGCCAAAGGGGGACTAGCACAGATACGCAGTATTTT.

The chain couples TRBV20-1 to TRBJ2-1; no reliable D call. Germline CDR1 DFQATT, CDR2 SNEGSKA (reference sequence). The V end was cut by 5 bases, the J end by 5 bases, with 1 base between. The CDR3 loop spans 9 amino acids. Here the CDR3 DNA reads TGCAGTGCTGACAATGAGCAGTTCTTC. The encoded protein is CSADNEQFF.

V and J are TRBV27 and TRBJ1-5; 10 nucleotides agree with TRBD1. The CDR3 extends over 15 amino acids. CDR1 MNHEY and CDR2 SMNVEV come from the germline V gene (reference sequence). The junction had 6 bases not matched to a gene; V was cut back by 5 bases and J by 5 bases. The CDR3 sequence: CASSIDRGPDQPQHF. CDR3 coding DNA: TGTGCCAGCAGTATCGACAGGGGGCCGGATCAGCCCCAGCATTTT.

Only one count was recorded for this clone. The same CDR3 is also encoded by other DNA sequences in this sample. This chain uses TRBV7-2 with TRBJ2-1, with D hard to call. Trimming took off 5 bases at V and 4 bases at J, with 3 bases between the two ends. The length of the CDR3 is 11 residues. In germline, CDR1 is SGHTA, CDR2 FQGNSA. The CDR3 nucleotides are TGTGCCAGCAGCGGTTACAATGAGCAGTTCTTC. It translates to CASSGYNEQFF.

The rearrangement uses TRBV3-1 (or the pseudogene TRBV3-2) and TRBJ2-7; D is undetermined. Germline V gives CDR1 LGHDT, CDR2 YNNKEL (reference sequence). V dropped 7 bases and J dropped 2 bases, with 12 bases sitting between them. The CDR3 consists of 13 residues. This chain's CDR3 is CASKPQKTYEQYF. The CDR3 bases are TGTGCCAGCAAACCTCAGAAGACCTACGAGCAGTACTTC.

The rearrangement joins TRBV4-1 to TRBJ2-6; 14 bases are a match to TRBD2. There are 20 residues in the CDR3. The V gene end was trimmed by 4 bases and the J gene end by 0 bases; junction bases not matched to a gene: 8. Germline CDR1 and CDR2: MGHRA and YSYEKL. The CDR3 nucleotides are TGCGCCAGCAGCCCGGGACTAGCGGGAGTTGGGCCCTCTGGGGCCAACGTCCTGACTTTC. Translated: CASSPGLAGVGPSGANVLTF.

The chain has TRBV20-1 and TRBJ2-7; D is unresolved. CDR1 DFQATT and CDR2 SNEGSKA come from the germline V gene (reference sequence). This CDR3 has 11 amino acids. Trimming cost V 3 bases and J 7 bases, with 10 bases left between them. This chain's CDR3 is CSASDLLEQYF. In nucleotides, the CDR3 is TGCAGTGCTAGTGACCTCTTAGAGCAGTACTTC.